Listed here are 22 T cell receptor beta chains from one sample, sequenced in a study of T cell responses to AZD1222 COVID-19 vaccine. The repertoire was sequenced with immunoSEQ multiplex PCR; TCRdb's copy has only in-frame clones and lacks some. In the table there are over 100,000 clones, around 93% of which are singletons. Material: peripheral blood, obtained on day 0 of AZD1222 vaccination. The source of these receptors is an adult in good health.

V is TRBV6-5 and J is TRBJ1-1, with 7 nucleotides matching TRBD1. Trimming at V came to 6 bases and at J to 7 bases, leaving 5 bases not matched to a gene. Germline loops: CDR1 MNHEY, CDR2 SVGAGI. This CDR3 region has 12 residues. The CDR3 nucleotides read TGTGCCAGCAGCGCCCGGACAGGTGAAGCTTTCTTT. Translation: CASSARTGEAFF.

This chain links TRBV19 with TRBJ1-2; D ambiguous. Trimming took 4 bases from V and 1 from J, leaving 7 bases between them. CDR3 size: 13 residues. Germline loops: CDR1 LNHDA, CDR2 SQIVND (reference sequence). The CDR3 DNA reads TGTGCCAGTAGTAGGTGGGATAACTATGGCTACACCTTC. Its protein product is CASSRWDNYGYTF.

The V and J genes are TRBV10-3 and TRBJ2-1; D is perhaps TRBD1 (5 bases). The CDR3 runs to 15 residues. V was trimmed by 4 bases and J by 5 bases, leaving 15 bases between them. Germline CDR1 reads ENHRY; CDR2 reads SYGVKD. The CDR3 region is CAISGQWDRNNEQFF. For the CDR3, the DNA is TGTGCCATCAGTGGACAGTGGGATAGGAACAATGAGCAGTTCTTC.

This chain links TRBV7-9 with TRBJ1-2; D uncertain. The CDR3 runs 14 residues. The V gene's germline CDR1 is SEHNR and CDR2 FQNEAQ (reference sequence). Trimming removed 1 base at V and 8 bases at J, with 14 bases between. In DNA form, the CDR3 reads TGTGCCAGCAGCTTAGTCGCGAGGGCCGGGGGCTACACCTTC. Translated: CASSLVARAGGYTF.

This clone was recorded only once. The chain recombines TRBV4-1 with TRBJ1-6, with 7 bases aligning to TRBD1. The V and J ends lost 4 bases and 8 bases, in that order; junction bases with no gene match: 5. The CDR3 covers 14 residues. Germline V lookup: CDR1 MGHRA, CDR2 YSYEKL. The CDR3 sequence is CASSPRGTDSPLHF. In DNA, the CDR3 is TGCGCCAGCAGCCCCAGGGGGACGGATTCACCCCTCCACTTT.

The V and J genes are TRBV20-1 and TRBJ2-5, with D unresolved. Per germline, CDR1 DFQATT and CDR2 SNEGSKA (reference sequence). V dropped 6 bases and J dropped 4 bases, with 9 bases sitting between them. This CDR3 has 11 residues. The CDR3 region is CSAGARETQYF. The CDR3 DNA follows: TGCAGTGCGGGCGCCCGAGAGACCCAGTACTTC.

V gene TRBV6-1 combines with J gene TRBJ1-1; the D is unclear. This CDR3 spans 12 amino acids. Per the germline V gene, CDR1 is MNHNS and CDR2 is SASEGT. With 2 bases removed from V and 0 bases from J, the gap between germline ends came to 1 base. The CDR3 here is CASSELNTEAFF. The CDR3 DNA follows: TGTGCCAGCAGTGAATTGAACACTGAAGCTTTCTTT.

CDR3 DNA sequence: TGTGCCAGCTCACCACCGTACGGGGGCAATCAGCCCCAGCATTTT. Translation gives CASSPPYGGNQPQHF. The V and J genes are TRBV18 and TRBJ1-5, with D uncertain. V was shortened by 0 bases and J by 2 bases, with 8 bases between the two germline ends. CDR1 KGHSH and CDR2 LQKENI come from the germline V gene. The CDR3 extends over 15 amino acids.

This clone was seen once. V and J are TRBV9 and TRBJ1-5; the D gene is possibly TRBD1 (5 bases). Trimming removed 4 bases at V and 3 bases at J, with 14 bases between. This CDR3 contains 15 residues. From germline, CDR1 is SGDLS and CDR2 YYNGEE. Here the CDR3 reads CASSPGTDYNQPQHF. Written as DNA, the CDR3 is TGTGCCAGCAGCCCCGGGACGGATTACAATCAGCCCCAGCATTTT. Full variable domain (remainder filled in from reference TRBV9 and TRBJ1-5): DSGVTQTPKHLITATGQRVTLRCSPRSGDLSVYWYQQSLDQGLQFLIQYYNGEERAKGNILERFSAQQFPDLHSELNLSSLELGDSALYFCASSPGTDYNQPQHFGDGTRLSIL.

The V gene is TRBV6-5, the J gene TRBJ1-1; TRBD1 is a possible D gene (5 bases). Germline assignment: CDR1 MNHEY and CDR2 SVGAGI. CDR3 size: 13 residues. V was shortened by 5 bases and J by 0 bases, with 7 bases between the two germline ends. Written as DNA, the CDR3 is TGTGCCAGCAGTCGGGACGTGAACACTGAAGCTTTCTTT. This sequence encodes CASSRDVNTEAFF.

This chain joins TRBV3-1 (or the pseudogene TRBV3-2) and TRBJ2-5; 7 bases agree with TRBD2. In germline, CDR1 is LGHDT, CDR2 YNNKEL (reference sequence). V lost 4 bases, J lost 5 bases, and 7 bases stayed unmatched. The CDR3 is made up of 14 amino acids. The CDR3 is CASSRAQGGETQYF. CDR3 sequence (DNA): TGTGCCAGCAGCCGGGCGCAGGGAGGGGAGACCCAGTACTTC.

This chain uses TRBV2 with TRBJ1-1; D is uncertain. V shed 2 bases and J shed 9 bases, with 10 bases lying between them. The CDR3 runs 12 residues. Germline CDR1 SNHLY, CDR2 FYNNEI. This CDR3 is CASSERAGQAFF. Here the CDR3 DNA reads TGTGCCAGCAGTGAAAGGGCAGGACAAGCTTTCTTT.

This clone was detected only once. The J gene is TRBJ1-3, the V gene TRBV14; D is possibly TRBD1 (5 bases). The CDR3 length is 15 residues. Germline CDR1 is SGHDN and CDR2 is FVKESK. Trimming took off 0 bases at V and 2 bases at J, with 8 bases between the two ends. The CDR3 reads CASSQDTRAGNTIYF. The CDR3 DNA reads as TGTGCCAGCAGCCAAGATACCAGGGCTGGAAACACCATATATTTT.

This chain joins TRBV11-2 and TRBJ2-1; 9 bases match TRBD2. CDR1 is SGHAT, CDR2 FQNNGV, per germline. The CDR3 has 15 amino acids. Trimming at V came to 4 bases and at J to 3 bases, leaving 4 bases not matched to a gene. CDR3 sequence reads: CASSSERGVYNEQFF. The CDR3, as DNA: TGTGCCAGCAGCTCAGAGCGGGGGGTCTACAATGAGCAGTTCTTC.

This chain links TRBV30 with TRBJ1-2; D is undetermined. V was shortened by 4 bases and J by 5 bases, with 20 bases between the two germline ends. The length of the CDR3 is 15 residues. CDR1 and CDR2 (germline): GTSNPN, SVGIG (reference sequence). In DNA form, the CDR3 reads TGTGCCTGGACTCCTCGAAGTGGACCGCCGTATGGCTACACCTTC. Its translation is CAWTPRSGPPYGYTF.

The chain combines TRBV28 with TRBJ1-5; D is uncertain. CDR1 MDHEN and CDR2 SYDVKM come from the germline V gene. The CDR3 is made up of 15 amino acids. V lost 6 bases, J lost 0 bases, and 12 bases lay in between. CDR3 DNA: TGTGCCAGCAGCTCCCCATATTATAGCAATCAGCCCCAGCATTTT. Protein product: CASSSPYYSNQPQHF. Drawing the rest from reference TRBV28 and TRBJ1-5, the complete variable domain is DVKVTQSSRYLVKRTGEKVFLECVQDMDHENMFWYRQDPGLGLRLIYFSYDVKMKEKGDIPEGYSVSREKKERFSLILESASTNQTSMYLCASSSPYYSNQPQHFGDGTRLSIL.

The rearrangement links TRBV6-5 to TRBJ1-2, with D maybe TRBD1 (5 bases). This CDR3 region has 13 residues. Germline-derived CDR1 and CDR2 are MNHEY and SVGAGI. Trimming shortened V by 4 bases and J by 2 bases, and 8 bases separated the two germline ends. The CDR3 here is CASSLGGNYGYTF. The CDR3 coding sequence is TGTGCCAGCAGTTTGGGGGGGAACTATGGCTACACCTTC.

CDR3 nucleotide sequence: TGTGCCAGCAGTTGGGAAGGGGACAATCAGCCCCAGCATTTT. Its protein product is CASSWEGDNQPQHF. J is TRBJ1-5 and V is TRBV6-6; a weak D match, TRBD1 (5 bases). Trimming removed 4 bases at V and 3 bases at J, with 10 bases between. This CDR3 has 14 residues. Germline-derived CDR1 and CDR2 are MNHNY and SVGAGI (reference sequence).

V gene TRBV10-1 combines with J gene TRBJ2-3; TRBD2 might be the D (6 bases). The V end lost 3 bases, the J end lost 1 base, and 8 bases lay between the germline ends. This CDR3 contains 14 residues. CDR1 and CDR2 from the germline V gene are WNHNN and SYGVQD (reference sequence). The CDR3 protein is CASSDGGGTDTQYF. The CDR3 DNA sequence: TGCGCCAGCAGTGACGGGGGTGGCACAGATACGCAGTATTTT.

This chain links TRBV28 with TRBJ2-7, with D perhaps TRBD1 or TRBD2 (6 bases each). The length of the CDR3 is 15 residues. Trimming removed 4 bases at V and 3 bases at J, with 16 bases between. Germline CDR1 reads MDHEN; CDR2 reads SYDVKM. Here the CDR3 DNA reads TGTGCCAGCAGTTCCTTCGGGAGAGGGGGCTACGAGCAGTACTTC. Its translation: CASSSFGRGGYEQYF.

The V and J genes are TRBV2 and TRBJ1-2, with unresolved D. CDR1 and CDR2 from the germline V gene are SNHLY and FYNNEI. This CDR3 region has 12 residues. V lost 4 bases, J lost 1 base, and 4 bases lay in between. The CDR3 coding sequence is TGTGCCAGCAGTGCCGGTAACTATGGCTACACCTTC. As protein: CASSAGNYGYTF.

The chain joins TRBV9 to TRBJ1-6; D not resolved. The germline CDR1 and CDR2 sequences are SGDLS and YYNGEE. There are 13 residues in the CDR3. V shed 3 bases and J shed 3 bases, with 4 bases lying between them. In DNA, the CDR3 is TGTGCCAGCAGCGACTACTATAATTCACCCCTCCACTTT. Encoded protein: CASSDYYNSPLHF.